These 4 T cell receptor beta chains came from one sample sequenced in a study of T cell responses to AZD1222 COVID-19 vaccine. Produced via immunoSEQ multiplex PCR; TCRdb's table is partial and in-frame only. The table includes 130,000 to 150,000 clones, more than 70% detected once. Material: peripheral blood, obtained on day 0 of AZD1222 vaccination. These receptor sequences come from an adult in good health.

The chain is built from TRBV11-3 and TRBJ2-3; 10 bases agree with TRBD2. This CDR3 has 16 residues. Germline V gene lookup returns CDR1 SGHNT and CDR2 YENEEA. Losses at the gene ends were 1 base for V and 3 bases for J; bases not matched to a gene: 4. CDR3 nucleotides: TGTGCCAGCAGCTTAGCTAGCGGGAGTAGTACAGATACGCAGTATTTT. Amino acid sequence: CASSLASGSSTDTQYF.

This chain uses TRBV5-1 with TRBJ2-7; D may correspond to TRBD1 or TRBD2 (5 bases each). Germline loops: CDR1 SGHRS, CDR2 YFSETQ. V gave up 0 bases and J gave up 0 bases, with 10 bases separating them. CDR3 size: 15 residues. This chain's CDR3 is CASSLVRGGSYEQYF. The DNA of the CDR3 is TGCGCCAGCAGCTTGGTGAGGGGCGGCTCCTACGAGCAGTACTTC.

J is TRBJ2-3 and V is TRBV3-1 (or the pseudogene TRBV3-2); D perhaps matches TRBD2 (6 bases). The CDR3 spans 15 residues. V was trimmed by 0 bases and J by 2 bases, leaving 9 bases between them. From germline, CDR1 is LGHDT and CDR2 YNNKEL (reference sequence). The CDR3 DNA reads TGTGCCAGCAGCCAAGAAACGGGACTCACAGATACGCAGTATTTT. Its translation is CASSQETGLTDTQYF.

The chain employs TRBV18 and TRBJ2-7; D possibly corresponds to TRBD1 (6 bases). Germline V gene data show CDR1 as KGHSH and CDR2 as LQKENI. Deletions cut 4 bases from V and 2 bases from J, with 9 bases between. The CDR3 sequence is 13 residues long. This chain's CDR3 is CASSRTETYEQYF. CDR3 coding DNA: TGTGCCAGCTCACGGACAGAGACCTACGAGCAGTACTTC.